This entry lists 24 T cell receptor beta chains sequenced from one sample in a study of cytomegalovirus exposure and HLA in healthy donors. PCR used 60 Vbeta primers and 13 Jbeta primers. Profiled with immunoSEQ multiplex PCR; TCRdb holds only in-frame clones, not every one. This sample's clone table lists 140,000 to 150,000 clones. The source material was PBMCs. Receptors were obtained from a male donor in good health and CMV-seronegative.

The rearrangement joins TRBV6-1 to TRBJ1-2; D is perhaps TRBD1 (6 bases). V dropped 6 bases and J dropped 8 bases, with 16 bases sitting between them. This CDR3 region has 13 residues. CDR1 and CDR2 (germline): MNHNS, SASEGT. Here the CDR3 DNA reads TGTGCCAGCAGGCACAGGGTCTATGGGGGCTACACCTTC. Protein sequence: CASRHRVYGGYTF.

The chain is built from TRBV7-9 and TRBJ2-3, with D hard to call. CDR3 size: 14 residues. CDR1 and CDR2 (germline): SEHNR, FQNEAQ (reference sequence). The V end lost 4 bases, the J end lost 2 bases, and 10 bases lay between the germline ends. CDR3 protein: CASSSLLVTDTQYF. The CDR3 region has the DNA TGTGCCAGCAGCTCGTTACTCGTCACAGATACGCAGTATTTT.

The chain joins TRBV2 to TRBJ1-2; 8 bases fit TRBD1. This CDR3 is 13 amino acids long. Looked up from germline, CDR1 is SNHLY and CDR2 is FYNNEI. V shed 9 bases, J shed 3 bases, and the junction held 6 bases outside the gene matches. The CDR3, as DNA: TGTGCCAGTGCGGGGACAGGAGACTATGGCTACACCTTC. It codes for CASAGTGDYGYTF.

The genes are TRBV28 and TRBJ1-1; a weak D match, TRBD1 (6 bases). The CDR3 covers 13 residues. CDR1 is MDHEN, CDR2 SYDVKM, per germline. V was clipped by 10 bases and J by 3 bases, with 15 bases between them. The CDR3 nucleotides read TGTGCCACCGAACAGGGTCGCGACACTGAAGCTTTCTTT. It yields the protein CATEQGRDTEAFF.

J is TRBJ2-7 and V is TRBV4-3, with 11 bases that match TRBD1. With 4 bases clipped from V and 3 bases from J, the junction kept 5 bases outside the gene matches. The CDR3 has 15 amino acids. Germline CDR1 and CDR2: LGHNA and YSLEER. CDR3: CASSLGTGGNYEQYF. In nucleotides, the CDR3 is TGCGCCAGCAGCCTCGGGACAGGGGGAAACTACGAGCAGTACTTC.

This chain uses TRBV12-5 with TRBJ2-1, with D perhaps matching TRBD2 (6 bases). The V end was cut by 4 bases, the J end by 7 bases, with 8 bases between. The CDR3 consists of 12 residues. Germline CDR1 is LGHNT and CDR2 is FRNRAP. The CDR3 region is CASGSRGNEQFF. Here the CDR3 DNA reads TGTGCTAGTGGTTCCCGGGGGAATGAGCAGTTCTTC.

V gene TRBV11-2 combines with J gene TRBJ2-7; D is possibly TRBD1 (6 bases). In germline, CDR1 is SGHAT, CDR2 FQNNGV. The CDR3 has 14 amino acids. V gave up 1 base and J gave up 3 bases, with 10 bases separating them. The CDR3 here is CASSLGHRDYEQYF. CDR3 sequence (DNA): TGTGCCAGCAGCTTAGGTCACAGGGACTACGAGCAGTACTTC.

DNA for the CDR3: TGTGCCAGCAGTGGGGGGGGCTACACCTTC. It encodes CASSGGGYTF. The rearrangement uses TRBV9 and TRBJ1-2, with D possibly TRBD1 on 5 matching bases. Trimming pared 5 bases from V and 8 bases from J, leaving 7 bases between. The CDR3 is 10 residues long. Germline CDR1 is SGDLS and CDR2 is YYNGEE. Filled out from reference TRBV9 and TRBJ1-2, the complete variable domain reads DSGVTQTPKHLITATGQRVTLRCSPRSGDLSVYWYQQSLDQGLQFLIQYYNGEERAKGNILERFSAQQFPDLHSELNLSSLELGDSALYFCASSGGGYTFGSGTRLTVV.

With respect to this clone: Other DNA sequences in this sample translate to the same CDR3. The genes are TRBV29-1 and TRBJ1-1; D gene unclear. Trimming removed 3 bases from V and 1 base from J, with 3 bases in between. CDR3 length equals 11 residues. Looked up from germline, CDR1 is SQVTM and CDR2 is ANQGSEA. CDR3 region: CSVDGNTEAFF. As DNA, the CDR3 is TGCAGCGTTGACGGGAACACTGAAGCTTTCTTT.

The chain carries TRBV18 and TRBJ1-1; D unresolved. Between the trimmed V and J ends, which lost 6 bases and 0 bases, there was a span of 11 bases. Germline assignment: CDR1 KGHSH and CDR2 LQKENI. The CDR3 runs to 14 residues. CDR3: CASSPFSLNTEAFF. The CDR3 DNA follows: TGTGCCAGCTCCCCCTTCTCCCTGAACACTGAAGCTTTCTTT.

This chain links TRBV5-1 with TRBJ1-1; no reliable D call. Germline V gives CDR1 SGHRS, CDR2 YFSETQ. Trimming cost V 0 bases and J 1 base, with 4 bases left between them. This CDR3 has 13 amino acids. In DNA form, the CDR3 reads TGCGCCAGCAGCTTGGTGGCGAACACTGAAGCTTTCTTT. Its translation: CASSLVANTEAFF.

V usage is TRBV19 and J usage is TRBJ2-1, with unresolved D. This CDR3 has 11 residues. CDR1 and CDR2 from the germline V gene are LNHDA and SQIVND (reference sequence). Between the trimmed V and J ends, which lost 2 bases and 10 bases, there was a span of 6 bases. CDR3 sequence: CASSILQEQFF. The DNA for the CDR3 is TGTGCCAGTAGTATACTTCAGGAGCAGTTCTTC.

The chain carries TRBV5-1 and TRBJ1-2; 7 bases map to TRBD1. Germline CDR1 SGHRS, CDR2 YFSETQ. CDR3 length equals 13 residues. V dropped 4 bases and J dropped 4; count of bases not matched to a gene: 4. CDR3 residues: CASSPWTGYGYTF. Written as DNA, the CDR3 is TGCGCCAGCAGCCCATGGACAGGCTATGGCTACACCTTC. Variable domain in full (rest from reference TRBV5-1 and TRBJ1-2): KAGVTQTPRYLIKTRGQQVTLSCSPISGHRSVSWYQQTPGQGLQFLFEYFSETQRNKGNFPGRFSGRQFSNSRSEMNVSTLELGDSALYLCASSPWTGYGYTFGSGTRLTVV.

The rearrangement joins TRBV5-4 to TRBJ2-5; 9 positions match TRBD2. Trimming removed 0 bases from V and 5 bases from J; junction bases left unmatched: 5. The CDR3 runs 15 residues. CDR1 is SGHNT, CDR2 YYREEE, per germline (reference sequence). CDR3 residues: CASSLGGGGAETQYF. DNA for the CDR3: TGTGCCAGCAGCTTGGGCGGCGGGGGGGCGGAGACCCAGTACTTC.

The CDR3 coding sequence is TGCAGCGTTTCTAGGGAGGGCGAGCAGTACTTC. Its protein product is CSVSREGEQYF. The chain recombines TRBV29-1 with TRBJ2-7; 7 bases match TRBD2. The CDR3 contains 11 residues. The V gene end was trimmed by 5 bases and the J gene end by 6 bases; junction bases not matched to a gene: 4. In germline, CDR1 is SQVTM, CDR2 ANQGSEA.

V usage is TRBV7-8 and J usage is TRBJ1-1, with 9 bases identical to TRBD1. Germline V gene data show CDR1 as SGHVS and CDR2 as FQNEAQ. Losses at the gene ends were 5 bases for V and 5 bases for J; bases not matched to a gene: 12. The CDR3 has 16 amino acids. The CDR3 loop reads CASSPGSGTGRTEAFF. The CDR3 DNA sequence: TGTGCCAGCAGCCCAGGGTCCGGGACAGGGAGAACTGAAGCTTTCTTT.

The gene calls are TRBV27 and TRBJ1-1; a weak D match, TRBD1 (5 bases). Germline V gene lookup returns CDR1 MNHEY and CDR2 SMNVEV (reference sequence). V lost 0 bases to trimming and J lost 1 base, with 6 bases between them. This CDR3 spans 14 amino acids. The chain's CDR3 is CASSLSGGNTEAFF. The CDR3 DNA follows: TGTGCCAGCAGTTTATCGGGGGGGAACACTGAAGCTTTCTTT.

V and J are TRBV7-9 and TRBJ2-7, with 7 positions matching TRBD2. V trimming: 3 bases; J trimming: 3 bases; junction bases outside the gene matches: 5. CDR1 and CDR2 (germline): SEHNR, FQNEAQ (reference sequence). There are 14 residues in the CDR3. The CDR3 region has the DNA TGTGCCAGCAGCTTGGGGGGGATAAACTACGAGCAGTACTTC. This encodes CASSLGGINYEQYF.

The rearrangement joins TRBV29-1 to TRBJ2-7; 12 nucleotides line up with TRBD1. The germline V gene encodes CDR1 SQVTM and CDR2 ANQGSEA. Trimming at V came to 4 bases and at J to 13 bases, leaving 5 bases not matched to a gene. The CDR3 covers 11 residues. CDR3: CSVGLGQGAYF. CDR3 in DNA: TGCAGCGTTGGGCTGGGACAGGGGGCTTACTTC.

This chain links TRBV5-1 with TRBJ2-7, with a weak D call TRBD2 (5 bases). CDR3 size: 13 residues. The germline V gene has CDR1 SGHRS and CDR2 YFSETQ. V was clipped by 1 base and J by 5 bases, with 10 bases between them. CDR3 DNA sequence: TGCGCCAGCAGCTTGTATCCCGGGAACGAGCAGTACTTC. This codes for CASSLYPGNEQYF.

As DNA, the CDR3 is TGTGCCAGCTTGGTCAGGCGGGTGACTAATGAAAAACTGTTTTTT. This encodes CASLVRRVTNEKLFF. The chain uses TRBV2 and TRBJ1-4; no firm D call. CDR1 SNHLY and CDR2 FYNNEI come from the germline V gene. V was cut by 8 bases and J by 2 bases, with 15 bases left in between. This CDR3 comprises 15 residues.

The rearrangement links TRBV29-1 to TRBJ2-7; a possible D gene is TRBD1 (5 bases). The CDR3 is 18 residues long. Germline CDR1 reads SQVTM; CDR2 reads ANQGSEA. Trimming left V 2 bases short and J 2 bases short, with 25 bases between. This chain's CDR3 is CSVERGGLLHYPAYEQYF. The CDR3 nucleotides are TGCAGCGTTGAAAGGGGTGGGCTGCTCCATTACCCAGCCTACGAGCAGTACTTC.

The J gene is TRBJ1-5, the V gene TRBV4-1; possibly TRBD1 for D (6 bases). The length of the CDR3 is 14 residues. The V end lost 4 bases, the J end lost 9 bases, and 16 bases lay between the germline ends. From germline, CDR1 is MGHRA and CDR2 YSYEKL. CDR3 DNA: TGCGCCAGCAGCCCAGGGGCTGGGGAGTGGCCCCAGCATTTT. Translation: CASSPGAGEWPQHF.

V gene TRBV7-6 combines with J gene TRBJ2-5; 10 bases fit TRBD2. CDR3 length equals 17 residues. J gave up 2 bases and V 5 bases, and 11 bases lay outside the gene matches. CDR1 SGHVS and CDR2 FNYEAQ come from the germline V gene. The CDR3 loop is CASSRVSSGGGQETQYF. CDR3 DNA sequence: TGTGCCAGCAGCCGAGTCTCTAGCGGGGGAGGACAAGAGACCCAGTACTTC. Variable domain in full (rest from reference TRBV7-6 and TRBJ2-5): GAGVSQSPRYKVTKRGQDVALRCDPISGHVSLYWYRQALGQGPEFLTYFNYEAQQDKSGLPNDRFSAERPEGSISTLTIQRTEQRDSAMYRCASSRVSSGGGQETQYFGPGTRLLVL.